Each of the 20 T cell receptor beta chains below was sequenced from the same sample in a study of T-cell memory formation after mild COVID-19. TCRdb re-called the 5' RACE reads with MiXCR, one entry per CDR3 protein. The repertoire includes 200,000 to 300,000 distinct CDR3 sequences, 15% to 20% of them detected once, and around a fifth sits in the top ten. The sequenced sample was PBMCs or a T cell subset sorted from them (not recorded which). Receptor source: a man younger than 35 who had mild COVID-19 (a few samples of this study predate the infection). Cell type and time point are not known.

This clonotype has a count of ten or more. The chain joins TRBV7-2 to TRBJ1-5; D gene unclear. The CDR3 covers 13 residues. The V and J ends lost 1 base and 6 bases respectively, with 7 bases between them. Germline CDR1 and CDR2: SGHTA and FQGNSA. The CDR3 loop is CASSLGVGQPQHF. DNA for the CDR3: TGTGCCAGCAGCTTAGGGGTGGGTCAGCCCCAGCATTTT.

The rearrangement uses TRBV5-6 and TRBJ2-7, with D uncertain. The CDR3 spans 14 residues. Germline V gives CDR1 SGHDT, CDR2 YYEEEE. Trimming cost V 4 bases and J 5 bases, with 16 bases left between them. The CDR3 sequence is CASSRPNSVDEQYV. The CDR3 DNA reads as TGTGCCAGCAGCCGCCCGAACTCCGTCGACGAGCAGTACGTC.

A few counts support this clonotype. V and J are TRBV5-5 and TRBJ2-1, with 8 bases aligning to TRBD1. After removal of 4 bases from V and 2 bases from J, the junction contained 5 bases not matched to a gene. CDR1 and CDR2 (germline): SGHKS, YYEKEE (reference sequence). The CDR3 totals 15 residues. The CDR3 bases are TGTGCCAGCAGCATGTACAGGGGGACCTACAATGAGCAGTTCTTC. It is translated as CASSMYRGTYNEQFF.

At least ten counts were recorded for this clonotype. The CDR3 loop is CASSPIDRGYEQYV. CDR3 sequence (DNA): TGCGCCAGCAGCCCAATTGACAGGGGGTACGAGCAGTACGTC. The V gene is TRBV5-1, the J gene TRBJ2-7; 9 bases are shared with TRBD1. J lost 4 bases, V lost 4 bases, and 6 bases had no gene match. From germline, CDR1 is SGHRS and CDR2 YFSETQ. The CDR3 is made up of 14 amino acids.

The genes are TRBV7-2 and TRBJ2-2; 8 nucleotides align to TRBD1. CDR1 and CDR2 from the germline V gene are SGHTA and FQGNSA. V dropped 6 bases and J dropped 7; count of bases not matched to a gene: 13. The CDR3 extends over 16 amino acids. DNA of the CDR3: TGTGCCAGCAGTAACACACCCACAGGGGGTGTCGGGGAGCTGTTTTTT. Its protein is CASSNTPTGGVGELFF.

This clonotype was counted ten times or more. The rearrangement links TRBV29-1 to TRBJ1-2; a possible D gene is TRBD1 (5 bases). The CDR3 totals 14 residues. Trimming left V 4 bases short and J 0 bases short, with 12 bases between. Per germline, CDR1 SQVTM and CDR2 ANQGSEA. As DNA, the CDR3 is TGCAGCGTTGTGGGGGATACACCTAACTATGGCTACACCTTC. Encoded protein: CSVVGDTPNYGYTF.

The rearrangement joins TRBV3-1 to TRBJ2-3; D unresolved. Germline V gene lookup returns CDR1 LGHDT and CDR2 YNNKEL (reference sequence). V lost 0 bases to trimming and J lost 14 bases, with 18 bases between them. This CDR3 is built from 14 residues. The CDR3 here is CASSQEMAASLRYF. For the CDR3, the DNA is TGTGCCAGCAGCCAAGAGATGGCGGCTTCGTTACGGTATTTT.

The chain carries TRBV6-1 and TRBJ2-6, with D possibly TRBD1 on 6 matching bases. The germline CDR1 and CDR2 sequences are MNHNS and SASEGT. CDR3 size: 16 residues. V lost 6 bases, J lost 4 bases, and 16 bases lay in between. The CDR3 loop is CASSPRGQSGANVLTF. CDR3 nucleotides: TGTGCCAGCAGCCCAAGGGGACAATCCGGGGCCAACGTCCTGACTTTC.

This clonotype was seen only a few times. The chain is built from TRBV15 and TRBJ2-3; D possibly corresponds to TRBD2 (7 bases). CDR3 size: 19 residues. In germline, CDR1 is LNHNV, CDR2 YYDKDF (reference sequence). V gave up 3 bases and J gave up 3 bases, with 25 bases separating them. This CDR3 reads CATSRSRLGGGSTTDTQYF. CDR3 DNA: TGTGCCACCAGCAGGTCGAGGCTTGGCGGGGGCTCCACGACAGATACGCAGTATTTT.

This clonotype has only a few counts. This sequence joins TRBV7-2 and TRBJ1-1; 7 positions agree with TRBD1. Trimming at V came to 6 bases and at J to 3 bases, leaving 10 bases not matched to a gene. There are 15 residues in the CDR3. The germline CDR1 and CDR2 sequences are SGHTA and FQGNSA. The CDR3 region has the DNA TGTGCCAGCAGGAACACAGGGGCGGGGGACACTGAAGCTTTCTTT. Its protein product is CASRNTGAGDTEAFF.

The table lists this clonotype with a few counts. The gene calls are TRBV18 and TRBJ1-2; the D is unclear. The germline CDR1 and CDR2 sequences are KGHSH and LQKENI. This CDR3 is 14 amino acids long. V was pared by 1 base and J by 3 bases, with 9 bases between. The CDR3 here is CASSPRGGDYGYTF. CDR3 DNA sequence: TGTGCCAGCTCACCACGGGGAGGTGACTATGGCTACACCTTC.

This clonotype was seen a few times. In DNA, the CDR3 is TGCGCCAGCAGTGCTCGGGACCAAGAGACCCAGTACTTC. Translating it yields CASSARDQETQYF. The chain couples TRBV23-1 to TRBJ2-5; D gene unclear. TRBV23-1 is classed as an ORF, of uncertain function. V dropped 5 bases and J dropped 0 bases, with 7 bases sitting between them. The CDR3 is 13 residues long.

In this sample, this clonotype turned up many times. The chain recombines TRBV5-1 with TRBJ2-7, with D possibly TRBD1 on 5 matching bases. The germline V gene encodes CDR1 SGHRS and CDR2 YFSETQ. The CDR3 extends over 14 amino acids. Trimming removed 3 bases at V and 1 base at J, with 11 bases between. CDR3 bases: TGCGCCAGCAGCTCCCCCCAGGGATCCTACGAGCAGTACTTC. This codes for CASSSPQGSYEQYF. The variable domain in full, with the rest retrieved from reference TRBV5-1 and TRBJ2-7, is KAGVTQTPRYLIKTRGQQVTLSCSPISGHRSVSWYQQTPGQGLQFLFEYFSETQRNKGNFPGRFSGRQFSNSRSEMNVSTLELGDSALYLCASSSPQGSYEQYFGPGTRLTVT.

The chain has TRBV12-3 or TRBV12-4 and TRBJ2-7; 8 nucleotides align to TRBD2. Losses at the gene ends were 7 bases for V and 4 bases for J; bases not matched to a gene: 9. This CDR3 is 14 amino acids long. The CDR3 sequence is CASKPTGGTYEQYF. CDR3 DNA: TGTGCCAGCAAGCCGACGGGGGGGACATACGAGCAGTACTTC.

This chain links TRBV12-3 or TRBV12-4 with TRBJ1-1, with no clear D. Between the trimmed V and J ends, which lost 10 bases and 5 bases, there was a span of 11 bases. This CDR3 has 11 residues. CDR3 in DNA: TGTGCCACCTCCCTTGGGACTGAAGCTTTCTTT. Translated: CATSLGTEAFF.

V is TRBV18 and J is TRBJ1-1; a weak D match, TRBD1 (5 bases). V dropped 11 bases and J dropped 2 bases, with 15 bases sitting between them. CDR3 length equals 13 residues. Germline assignment: CDR1 KGHSH and CDR2 LQKENI. CDR3 amino acids: CAGAAGGNTEAFF. The CDR3 DNA follows: TGTGCCGGGGCGGCAGGAGGTAACACTGAAGCTTTCTTT.

The table lists this clonotype with a few counts. The V call is TRBV12-3 or TRBV12-4, the J call TRBJ2-1; D remains ambiguous. Trimming removed 8 bases from V and 3 bases from J, with 11 bases in between. The CDR3 covers 13 residues. CDR3 sequence: CASSRADYNEQFF. CDR3 sequence (DNA): TGTGCCAGCTCACGGGCGGACTACAATGAGCAGTTCTTC.

This clonotype was recorded many times. V and J are TRBV5-1 and TRBJ1-1, with 7 bases aligning to TRBD1. This CDR3 has 14 amino acids. The germline V gene encodes CDR1 SGHRS and CDR2 YFSETQ. V shed 4 bases, J shed 1 base, and the junction held 4 bases outside the gene matches. The CDR3 is CASSPGQRNTEAFF. The CDR3 DNA reads as TGCGCCAGCAGCCCGGGACAGAGGAACACTGAAGCTTTCTTT.

The V call is TRBV11-2, the J call TRBJ2-7; no firm D call. CDR1 is SGHAT, CDR2 FQNNGV, per germline. The CDR3 contains 14 residues. Trimming took 2 bases from V and 1 from J, leaving 9 bases between them. As DNA, the CDR3 is TGTGCCAGCAGCTTAAGACATGGGTCCTACGAGCAGTACTTC. It codes for CASSLRHGSYEQYF.

The CDR3 reads CASSPRPGWAWGETQYF. Here the CDR3 DNA reads TGTGCCAGCAGCCCCCGCCCAGGGTGGGCTTGGGGGGAGACCCAGTACTTC. This chain connects TRBV7-8 to TRBJ2-5, with D perhaps TRBD1 or TRBD2 (5 bases each). Germline CDR1 SGHVS, CDR2 FQNEAQ. The CDR3 covers 17 residues. Trimming removed 5 bases at V and 5 bases at J, with 24 bases between.